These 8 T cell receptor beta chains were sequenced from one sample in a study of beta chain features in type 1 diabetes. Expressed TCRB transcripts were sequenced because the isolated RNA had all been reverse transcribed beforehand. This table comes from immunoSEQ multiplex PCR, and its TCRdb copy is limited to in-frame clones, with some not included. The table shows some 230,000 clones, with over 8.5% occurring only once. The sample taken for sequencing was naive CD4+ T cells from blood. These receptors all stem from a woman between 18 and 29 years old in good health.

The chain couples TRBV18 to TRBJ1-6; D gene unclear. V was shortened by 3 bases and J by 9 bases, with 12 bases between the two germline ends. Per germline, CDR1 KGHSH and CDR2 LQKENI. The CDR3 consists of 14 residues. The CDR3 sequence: CASSPKSLGSPLHF. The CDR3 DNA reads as TGTGCCAGCTCACCTAAATCGCTAGGTTCACCCCTCCACTTT.

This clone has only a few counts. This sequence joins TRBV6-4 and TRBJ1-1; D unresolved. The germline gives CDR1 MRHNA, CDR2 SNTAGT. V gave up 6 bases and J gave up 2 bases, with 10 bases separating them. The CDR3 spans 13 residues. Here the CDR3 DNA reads TGTGCCAGCAGCGCCACGAGAAACACTGAAGCTTTCTTT. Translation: CASSATRNTEAFF.

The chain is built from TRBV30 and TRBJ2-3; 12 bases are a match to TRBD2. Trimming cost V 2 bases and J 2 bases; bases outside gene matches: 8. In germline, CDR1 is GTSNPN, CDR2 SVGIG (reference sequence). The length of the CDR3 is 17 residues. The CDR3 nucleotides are TGTGCCTGGAGTACTCAACGGACTAGCGGGATCACAGATACGCAGTATTTT. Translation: CAWSTQRTSGITDTQYF.

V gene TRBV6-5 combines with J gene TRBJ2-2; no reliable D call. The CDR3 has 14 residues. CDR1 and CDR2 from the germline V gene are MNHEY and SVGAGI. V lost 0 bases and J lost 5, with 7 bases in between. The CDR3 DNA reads TGTGCCAGCAGTTACTCGAGGATTACCGGGGAGCTGTTTTTT. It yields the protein CASSYSRITGELFF.

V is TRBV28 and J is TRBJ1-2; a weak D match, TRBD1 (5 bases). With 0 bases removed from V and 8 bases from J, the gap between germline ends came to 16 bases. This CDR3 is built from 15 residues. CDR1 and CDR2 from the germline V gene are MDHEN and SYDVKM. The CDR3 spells CASSLWAGSGPGYTF. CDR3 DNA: TGTGCCAGCAGTTTATGGGCAGGGTCTGGTCCCGGCTACACCTTC.

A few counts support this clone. CDR3 residues: CASSVVGRSEQFF. DNA of the CDR3: TGTGCCAGCAGCGTAGTTGGTAGGAGTGAGCAGTTCTTC. The chain couples TRBV9 to TRBJ2-1; no definite D call. Germline assignment: CDR1 SGDLS and CDR2 YYNGEE. The CDR3 is made up of 13 amino acids. The ends were cut back, 0 bases at V and 9 bases at J, with 10 bases in the middle.

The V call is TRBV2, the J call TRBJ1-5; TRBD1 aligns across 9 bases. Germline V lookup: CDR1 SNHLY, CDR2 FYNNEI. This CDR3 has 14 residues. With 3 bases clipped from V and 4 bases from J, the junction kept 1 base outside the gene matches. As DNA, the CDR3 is TGTGCCAGCAGTGAGGACAGGGGAAATCAGCCCCAGCATTTT. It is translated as CASSEDRGNQPQHF.

In DNA, the CDR3 is TGTGCCAGCAGTTACGGGGGGATATCCTACAATGAGCAGTTCTTC. It yields the protein CASSYGGISYNEQFF. This rearrangement joins TRBV6-6 to TRBJ2-1; D might be TRBD2 (6 bases). V lost 2 bases, J lost 1 base, and 9 bases lay in between. CDR3 size: 15 residues. The V gene's germline CDR1 is MNHNY and CDR2 SVGAGI (reference sequence).